The 2 T cell receptor beta chains presented below share a single source sample, sequenced in a study of beta chain features in type 1 diabetes. Sequenced material consisted of expressed TCRB transcripts (all of the isolated RNA was reverse transcribed). Here immunoSEQ multiplex PCR was the method, and the copy in TCRdb shows in-frame clones only, minus some. The sample lists over 120,000 clones, around 8.7% occurring once. Source material: central memory CD4+ T cells from blood. The receptors stem from a young man in good health.

V gene TRBV5-1 combines with J gene TRBJ2-7, with D possibly matching TRBD1 (7 bases). Germline CDR1 SGHRS, CDR2 YFSETQ. V was trimmed by 3 bases and J by 6 bases, leaving 10 bases between them. CDR3 length equals 12 residues. The CDR3 loop reads CASSSQGGEQYF. In nucleotides, the CDR3 is TGCGCCAGCAGCTCCCAGGGGGGCGAGCAGTACTTC. The variable domain in full, completed from reference TRBV5-1 and TRBJ2-7, reads KAGVTQTPRYLIKTRGQQVTLSCSPISGHRSVSWYQQTPGQGLQFLFEYFSETQRNKGNFPGRFSGRQFSNSRSEMNVSTLELGDSALYLCASSSQGGEQYFGPGTRLTVT.

This clone was counted only a few times. The chain links TRBV14 to TRBJ2-1, with TRBD2 matching over 7 bases. Germline V lookup: CDR1 SGHDN, CDR2 FVKESK. With V trimmed by 4 bases and J by 9 bases, 9 bases remained unmatched. This CDR3 contains 14 residues. The CDR3 protein is CASSLSGPLGEQFF. The CDR3, as DNA: TGTGCCAGCAGCCTTAGCGGGCCCCTAGGTGAGCAGTTCTTC.